This T cell receptor beta chain was captured by sequencing in a study of blood T cell repertoires in COVID-19. About the study: Samples representing acute and convalescent COVID-19 were sourced from the United States, Italy and Spain. Sample material is recorded as cDNA or gDNA derived from T cells, B-cell-depleted T cells, or PBMCs.

Per the germline V gene, CDR1 is LGHNA and CDR2 is YNFKEQ. V was shortened by 4 bases and J by 2 bases, with 23 bases between the two germline ends. The CDR3 spans 18 residues. Data came from immunoSEQ multiplex PCR; TCRdb stores just in-frame clones and leaves some out. Of around 400,000 clones listed, roughly 87% were seen once; the top ten hold about 5%. Individuals aged 18 to 89 years were recruited from 24 US areas. Participants had their cohort set by participant-reported clinical history. The V and J genes are TRBV4-2 and TRBJ1-1; D may be TRBD1 (6 bases). The TCR was taken from a woman between 45 and 60 years old who had recovered from COVID-19. The specimen sequenced was PBMCs or T cells enriched from blood (not recorded which). The DNA for the CDR3 is TGTGCCAGCAGCCGAGGGGGGGGCTGGGGTGTTGCAAACACTGAAGCTTTCTTT. Translation gives CASSRGGGWGVANTEAFF.